Below, 18 T cell receptor beta chains from the same sample are listed, as sequenced in a study of CD8+CD57+ T cells in acquired aplastic anemia. Genomic DNA, the template, was used for profiling of the TCR beta VDJ and CDR3. MiXCR, applied by TCRdb to the reads, yields one record per CDR3 protein. The profile covers around 400,000 distinct CDR3 sequences, with about two thirds appearing a single time and more than 3.5% taken by the ten largest. Sequenced: sorted CD4+, CD8+, or CD8+CD57+ T cells (not recorded which) from PBMCs. The source of these receptors is a human donor in good health, serving as a control.

This chain connects TRBV20-1 to TRBJ2-7; 11 bases line up with TRBD2. The germline CDR1 and CDR2 sequences are DFQATT and SNEGSKA (reference sequence). CDR3 length: 16 residues. Trimming removed 3 bases from V and 7 bases from J; junction bases left unmatched: 14. CDR3 in DNA: TGCAGTGCTAGTCTTAGCGGGGGGGGAACGAGATGGGAGCAGTACTTC. Its protein is CSASLSGGGTRWEQYF.

The chain couples TRBV12-3 or TRBV12-4 to TRBJ1-1, with 11 bases lining up with TRBD1. There are 15 residues in the CDR3. J gave up 4 bases and V 6 bases, and 7 bases lay outside the gene matches. The chain's CDR3 is CASRGGQGVTTEAFF. CDR3 bases: TGTGCCAGCAGGGGGGGACAGGGGGTAACCACTGAAGCTTTCTTT.

This chain links TRBV5-1 with TRBJ1-6; weak D call: TRBD1 (5 bases). With 2 bases removed from V and 9 bases from J, the gap between germline ends came to 18 bases. The CDR3 length is 16 residues. The V gene's germline CDR1 is SGHRS and CDR2 YFSETQ. CDR3 bases: TGCGCCAGCAGCTTATTGGGGCTTTTAGTGGGTTCACCCCTCCACTTT. Amino acid sequence: CASSLLGLLVGSPLHF.

Points on this clonotype: The junction differs from germline at one of its ends, possibly a read error. The chain carries TRBV5-6 and TRBJ2-5, with 14 bases aligning to TRBD2. From germline, CDR1 is SGHDT and CDR2 YYEEEE. The CDR3 runs 17 residues. The CDR3 coding sequence is TGTGCCAGCAGCCAAGGGACTAGCGGGGGCCGCCAAGAGGCCCAGTACTTC. It specifies CASSQGTSGGRQEAQYF.

This chain uses TRBV11-3 with TRBJ2-7; D is unresolved. Per the germline V gene, CDR1 is SGHNT and CDR2 is YENEEA. The CDR3 runs 14 residues. V dropped 0 bases and J dropped 0 bases, with 6 bases sitting between them. This chain's CDR3 is CASSLEGLSYEQYF. CDR3 nucleotides: TGTGCCAGCAGCTTAGAGGGCCTCTCCTACGAGCAGTACTTC.

Comments on this clonotype: One junction end does not reproduce the germline sequence, and a read error may be involved. This sequence joins TRBV7-2 and TRBJ2-3; 10 nucleotides line up with TRBD1. Germline CDR1 and CDR2: SGHTA and FQGNSA. This CDR3 region has 14 residues. The CDR3 DNA reads TGTGCCAGCAGCTTAGGCCGGGACAGGGGCACACCCCTCTTT. It yields the protein CASSLGRDRGTPLF.

Worth noting for this clonotype: A junction boundary mismatches the germline segment, possibly from a read error. This chain uses TRBV11-2 with TRBJ1-2; weak D call: TRBD1 (5 bases). Germline lookup yields CDR1 SGHAT and CDR2 FQNNGV. This CDR3 region has 14 residues. CDR3 sequence: CATSIGTADYGYTF. The CDR3 DNA sequence: TGTGCCACCAGCATCGGGACGGCAGACTATGGCTACACCTTC.

The chain links TRBV6-4 to TRBJ1-2; TRBD1 matches at 8 bases. Germline trimming cut 7 bases from V and 5 bases from J; bases unmatched to any gene: 9. CDR1 is MRHNA, CDR2 SNTAGT, per germline. The length of the CDR3 is 14 residues. The CDR3 DNA is TGTGCCAGCATAGATGACAGGGGATTATATGGCTACACCTTC. Its protein is CASIDDRGLYGYTF.

On this clonotype: The junction and the germline gene differ at one end; a read error may be behind it. The V and J genes are TRBV7-3 and TRBJ2-1, with unresolved D. Germline V CDR1 and CDR2: SGHTA, FQGTGA. This CDR3 spans 15 amino acids. CDR3 region: CASSLDRGRWHEKFF. The CDR3 DNA reads as TGTGCCAGCAGCTTAGACCGAGGCAGATGGCATGAGAAGTTCTTC.

J is TRBJ2-4 and V is TRBV11-2; 11 bases fit TRBD1. The ends lost 5 bases at V and 7 bases at J; junction bases unmatched: 7. The germline gives CDR1 SGHAT, CDR2 FQNNGV. There are 15 residues in the CDR3. The CDR3 nucleotides read TGTGCCAGCAGCACCGGACAGGGGGCTTGGAACATTCAGTACTTC. Translating it yields CASSTGQGAWNIQYF.

A note on this clonotype: Germline and junction disagree at one end, which may indicate a read error. V usage is TRBV2 and J usage is TRBJ1-1; no reliable D call. Germline lookup yields CDR1 SNHLY and CDR2 FYNNEI. The CDR3 length is 12 residues. The CDR3 spells CASCLDTTEALF. The DNA for the CDR3 is TGTGCCAGCTGTTTGGATACCACTGAAGCTCTCTTT.

The sample holds many counts of this clonotype. The rearrangement uses TRBV6-1 and TRBJ1-1; 7 nucleotides align to TRBD1. The germline V gene encodes CDR1 MNHNS and CDR2 SASEGT. Germline trimming cut 7 bases from V and 0 bases from J; bases unmatched to any gene: 8. The CDR3 has 15 residues. CDR3: CASTPQGGLNTEAFF. The CDR3 DNA sequence: TGTGCCAGCACCCCGCAGGGGGGGCTGAACACTGAAGCTTTCTTT.

The chain uses TRBV6-1 and TRBJ1-1; TRBD1 is a possible D gene (6 bases). In germline, CDR1 is MNHNS, CDR2 SASEGT. V was clipped by 7 bases and J by 4 bases, with 19 bases between them. This CDR3 is 15 amino acids long. The CDR3, as DNA: TGTGCCAGCATAGCGAACAGGGCGGAGGGCACTGAAGCTTTCTTT. Its translation: CASIANRAEGTEAFF.

The J gene is TRBJ2-5, the V gene TRBV5-1, with 8 bases aligning to TRBD1. The CDR3 length is 16 residues. V dropped 2 bases and J dropped 3; count of bases not matched to a gene: 9. The V gene's germline CDR1 is SGHRS and CDR2 YFSETQ. The CDR3 sequence: CASSFVQGAQEETQYF. The CDR3 DNA sequence: TGCGCCAGCAGCTTCGTTCAGGGGGCACAAGAAGAGACCCAGTACTTC.

The chain combines TRBV7-3 with TRBJ2-3; D possibly corresponds to TRBD1 (5 bases). This CDR3 comprises 12 residues. CDR1 and CDR2 (germline): SGHTA, FQGTGA. Deletions cut 7 bases from V and 14 bases from J, with 19 bases between. Here the CDR3 DNA reads TGTGCCAGCAACTGGCCTAGGGGTAGGCGGTATTTT. The encoded protein is CASNWPRGRRYF.

V is TRBV19 and J is TRBJ2-5, with a tentative D call TRBD1 (5 bases). CDR3 length: 12 residues. V was shortened by 5 bases and J by 5 bases, with 9 bases between the two germline ends. Germline values: CDR1 LNHDA, CDR2 SQIVND (reference sequence). The CDR3 spells CASSGAWETQYF. In nucleotides, the CDR3 is TGTGCCAGTAGTGGGGCGTGGGAGACCCAGTACTTC.

A note on this clonotype: At one of its ends the junction is not consistent with the germline gene, which may arise from a read error. The V and J genes are TRBV7-2 and TRBJ2-1, with D maybe TRBD1 (5 bases). Germline CDR1 is SGHTA and CDR2 is FQGNSA. This CDR3 has 15 amino acids. CDR3 DNA sequence: TGTGCCAGCTCACCGGGCAGGGATTTGGTAAATGCGCAGTTCTTC. Protein: CASSPGRDLVNAQFF. Together with reference TRBV7-2 and TRBJ2-1, the CDR3 gives the full variable domain: GAGVSQSPSNKVTEKGKDVELRCDPISGHTALYWYRQSLGQGLEFLIYFQGNSAPDKSGLPSDRFSAERTGGSVSTLTIQRTQQEDSAVYLCASSPGRDLVNAQFFGPGTRLTVL.

The rearrangement joins TRBV5-1 to TRBJ2-5, with a tentative D call TRBD2 (5 bases). The germline V gene has CDR1 SGHRS and CDR2 YFSETQ. This CDR3 spans 13 amino acids. With 0 bases removed from V and 10 bases from J, the gap between germline ends came to 13 bases. CDR3 sequence (DNA): TGCGCCAGCAGCTTGGACGTGGGCGCGGGCCAGTACTTC. It specifies CASSLDVGAGQYF.